A selection of T cell receptor beta chains follows, all from one sample in a study of cytomegalovirus exposure and HLA in healthy donors. Sequencing was performed with immunoSEQ multiplex PCR; in TCRdb, only in-frame clones are kept and a portion is missing. The sample includes fewer than 200,000 clones, about 72% of them seen just once. The specimen was PBMCs. These receptor sequences come from a girl aged 5 to 17 in good health and CMV-seronegative. CDR3s include the opening cysteine and the closing phenylalanine or tryptophan. The size field is filled for only some rows; it gives once, few, many or a size class.

CASSQVPGGELFF | once | TRBV14
CAWSTGDRETQYF | . | TRBV30
CASSPWSGGTEAFF | few | TRBV18
CASSLEWGGSETQYF | . | TRBV7-6
CSVERLNTEAFF | few | TRBV29-1
CASSDRGNYGYTF | . | TRBV5-6
CSVRAGAGSYEQYF | . | TRBV29-1
CASSSGTSGGAGNIQYF | . | TRBV5-1
CSVPENTEAFF | . | TRBV29-1
CASSPPSGLSTDTQYF | . | TRBV18
CASSLERNSPLHF | . | TRBV14